The rows below give T cell receptor beta chains drawn from one sample of a study of cytotoxic CD8 clonotypes in ibrutinib-treated CLL. Repertoires were generated with immunoSEQ multiplex PCR, while TCRdb's copy carries only in-frame clones and drops some. This table holds some 290,000 clones, roughly 85% found once. This specimen consisted of PBMCs, obtained before ibrutinib treatment. The receptors were gathered from a human donor with chronic lymphocytic leukemia. CDR3s include the opening cysteine and the closing phenylalanine or tryptophan. The D gene is left open where the match is weak. Where a row states a size, it is once, few, many or the class of an expanded clone; other rows omit it.

-	TRBV4-1	-	TRBJ1-2	TGCGCCAGCAGCCAGGGGACCTATGGCTACACCTTC	CASSQGTYGYTF
-	TRBV6-6	few	TRBJ2-1	TGTGCCAGCAGTTACTATGGACAATACAATGAGCAGTTCTTC	CASSYYGQYNEQFF
TRBD1	TRBV5-6	-	TRBJ2-1	TGTGCCAGCACCGGACAGGTCTACAATGAGCAGTTCTTC	CASTGQVYNEQFF
-	TRBV7-2	-	TRBJ1-4	TGTGCCAGCAGCTTAGGATTGGATAATGAAAAACTGTTTTTT	CASSLGLDNEKLFF
TRBD1	TRBV30	-	TRBJ1-3	TGTGCCTGGGCCCGGGACAGGGTATACTCGGGAAACACCATATATTTT	CAWARDRVYSGNTIYF
-	TRBV5-1	-	TRBJ2-7	TGCGCCAGCAGCCAGACTAGCTACGAGCAGTACTTC	CASSQTSYEQYF
TRBD2	TRBV6-1	-	TRBJ2-7	TGTGCCAGCGAGAGACTAGCGGGAGGAACCTACGAGCAGTACTTC	CASERLAGGTYEQYF
-	TRBV7-2	few	TRBJ1-3	TGTGCCAGCAGCCGGAGGAGGACAGACTCGATCATATATTTT	CASSRRRTDSIIYF
TRBD2	TRBV19	-	TRBJ2-7	TGTGCCAGCAGCCCGGGACTAGCGGTTTCCTACGAGCAGTACTTC	CASSPGLAVSYEQYF
-	TRBV2	-	TRBJ2-3	TGTGCCAGCAGTGAAGGGGTTAGAGGGCATACGCAGTATTTT	CASSEGVRGHTQYF
TRBD2	TRBV27	-	TRBJ2-5	TGTGCCAGCAGTCTAGCGGGAACAGAGACCCAGTACTTC	CASSLAGTETQYF
TRBD1	TRBV5-1	-	TRBJ2-5	TGCGCCAGCAGCTCACTGGGACAGCGGGAGACCCAGTACTTC	CASSSLGQRETQYF
-	TRBV5-1	once	TRBJ2-2	TGCGCCAGCAGACAGGTCGGGAACACCGGGGAGCTGTTTTTT	CASRQVGNTGELFF
-	TRBV5-4	once	TRBJ2-1	TGTGCCAGCAGCTTGAGGTCGGGAGTCTACAATGAGCAGTTCTTC	CASSLRSGVYNEQFF
TRBD2	TRBV19	-	TRBJ2-1	TGTGCCAGTAGCGGACTAGCGGGAGAAAGGCAGTTCTTC	CASSGLAGERQFF
TRBD1	TRBV9	once	TRBJ1-2	TGTGCCAGCAGCCCTCGGGGACAGTATAACTATGGCTACACCTTC	CASSPRGQYNYGYTF
TRBD2	TRBV5-1	-	TRBJ2-3	TGCGCCAGCAGCGCTAGCGGGAAGGGAGATACGCAGTATTTT	CASSASGKGDTQYF
TRBD2	TRBV9	few	TRBJ2-1	TGTGCCAGCAGCGTAGTAGCGGGAGTGCAGTTCTTC	CASSVVAGVQFF
-	TRBV20-1	-	TRBJ1-2	TGCAGTGCCCAGACAGATTATGGCTACACCTTC	CSAQTDYGYTF
TRBD2	TRBV30	-	TRBJ2-5	TGTGCCTGGAGGCCGGGACTAGCGGATGGGACCCAGTACTTC	CAWRPGLADGTQYF
TRBD1	TRBV4-3	-	TRBJ1-2	TGCGCCAGCAGCCAGGACAGGGCGCCGTGCCTCTTC	CASSQDRAPCLF
-	TRBV5-1	few	TRBJ1-3	TGCGCCAGCTTTGATACAGCGAGCTCTGGAAACACCATATATTTT	CASFDTASSGNTIYF
-	TRBV27	once	TRBJ1-2	TGTGCCAGCAGTTTACGGGGATTTGGCTATGGCTACACCTTC	CASSLRGFGYGYTF
-	TRBV29-1	-	TRBJ2-2	TGCAGCGTTGAGAACACCGGGGAGCTGTTTTTT	CSVENTGELFF
TRBD1	TRBV15	-	TRBJ2-1	TGTGCCACCAGCGGGGACAGGGACCGCTCCTACAATGAGCAGTTCTTC	CATSGDRDRSYNEQFF
TRBD1	TRBV4-1	-	TRBJ2-2	TGCGCCAGCAGCCTGGGACAGGGCCTCACCGCGAACACCGGGGAGCTGTTTTTT	CASSLGQGLTANTGELFF
-	TRBV10-3	-	TRBJ2-7	TGTGCCATCAGTGACCGGCAGGGATTTAAGGGCTACGAGCAGTACTTC	CAISDRQGFKGYEQYF
-	TRBV27	-	TRBJ1-2	TGTGCCAGCAGTAACTCCCGGGCTCCCCGGGGCGGCTACACCTTC	CASSNSRAPRGGYTF